This T cell receptor (beta chain) was captured in a study of blood T cell repertoires in COVID-19. In the original workflow: Quantification of nucleated cells was approximated via reference gene primer amplification. Profiling relied on immunoSEQ multiplex PCR, and the TCRdb table lists in-frame clones only, not all of them. For V, J and clone size, that table is used; D and trimming come from the DNA. The sample has 65,000 to 95,000 clones, 75% to 90% seen once. The CDR3 contains 15 residues. CDR1 and CDR2 (germline): SGHRS, YFSETQ. The V end was cut by 3 bases, the J end by 1 base, with 13 bases between.

The V call is TRBV5-1, the J call TRBJ1-2; a weak D match, TRBD1 (6 bases). This receptor was obtained from an older man with acute or convalescent COVID-19. Sequencing was done on a sample of peripheral blood. This CDR3 reads CASSSQGYYNYGYTF. The CDR3 bases are TGCGCCAGCAGCTCACAGGGATATTATAACTATGGCTACACCTTC.